This T cell receptor beta chain was found in a study of T cell responses to AZD1222 COVID-19 vaccine (dated by TCRdb to the early 2020s). The study in broad terms: AZD1222 recipients whose second dose came at about 4 weeks and those whose second dose came at about 12 weeks were combined into one group, since spike-specific TCR depth and breadth did not differ between the two schedules. A total of 233 trial participants underwent TCR sequencing, of whom some 210 received two doses of AZD1222 and 26 received two doses of the MenACWY control vaccine. Trial participants were enrolled by age into subgroups of 18-55, 56-69 and 70-plus years, and around 150, 28 and 57 TCR-sequenced participants, respectively, were included in these subgroups.

Points the paper makes about the study in general: Conclusions about previously exposed vaccinees are limited, since just 6 or 7 AZD1222 recipients were seropositive for SARS-CoV-2 at baseline. Because no day 14 peak-response samples were available, repertoires were characterized only after the peak T cell response. The whole spike protein was spanned by vaccine-associated CD4 TCRs, and dominant responses were seen in regions 160-218 and 743-854. Reportedly, close to half of the unique spike-specific TCRs recognized epitopes lying outside the regions that are mutated in the B.1.351 and B.1.1.7 variants. A significant rise in spike-specific TCR breadth and depth was observed after two AZD1222 doses relative to day 0 and relative to MenACWY recipients. The 56-69-year group was small, and its depth increase did not reach significance, likely because of low power. Participants were mostly white British, with more females than males. The authors suggested clonal diversity may have been underestimated.

The junction shows trimming of 5 bases on V and 3 bases on J, plus 19 bases between the germline ends. The germline V gene encodes CDR1 MNHEY and CDR2 SVGEGT. The CDR3 starts with the cysteine, ends with the phenylalanine, and has 16 residues. The DNA shown is the 48-base CDR3, in frame from base 1. The CDR3 regions of human TCRbeta chains were analyzed by immunosequencing. Per the original workflow: Repertoire TCRs were checked for matches against a reference library of SARS-CoV-2-specific TCRs that had been generated using the MIRA antigen-specificity platform. Breadth was defined as the fraction of unique TCRs that were SARS-CoV-2-associated. Depth was defined as the fraction of total T cells that were SARS-CoV-2-associated. Using the MIRA data, each spike-specific TCR was assigned both to the spike region to which the TCR was reactive and to a CD4 or CD8 class. Log10-transformed breadth and depth values were compared by one-way ANOVA with Sidak's multiple comparisons tests. In its TCRdb copy, this immuneACCESS table keeps in-frame sequences only and misses some clones. Where compared with another copy, unresolved V genes explain less than half of these, and the others have no known cause. For V, J and clone size, that table is used; D and trimming come from the DNA. The sample table lists roughly 120,000 clones, more than 75% of them with a count of one. Less than 4% of the sample is held by the ten biggest clonotypes.

The time point label on this specimen signifies: baseline before first vaccination. Samples from vaccinated people were obtained from the UK trials COV001 and COV002, which included a single-blind randomized controlled phase 2/3 trial of AZD1222 (ChAdOx1 nCoV-19) in healthy adults. Trial participant PBMC samples were collected at day 0 and day 28 after the second dose for TCRbeta chain sequencing. In the case of this clone: No antigen is known for it. Base qualities were left out, and no much larger clone turns up one base away.

The input for sequencing was peripheral blood, taken on day 0 of AZD1222 vaccination. The receptor chain draws on TRBV6-2 or TRBV6-3 and TRBJ1-1; the D gene is unclear. This receptor was identified in an adult in good health. The CDR3 has the sequence CASSPSDFREDTEAFF. The base sequence is TGTGCCAGCAGTCCCTCAGACTTCCGAGAGGACACTGAAGCTTTCTTT.